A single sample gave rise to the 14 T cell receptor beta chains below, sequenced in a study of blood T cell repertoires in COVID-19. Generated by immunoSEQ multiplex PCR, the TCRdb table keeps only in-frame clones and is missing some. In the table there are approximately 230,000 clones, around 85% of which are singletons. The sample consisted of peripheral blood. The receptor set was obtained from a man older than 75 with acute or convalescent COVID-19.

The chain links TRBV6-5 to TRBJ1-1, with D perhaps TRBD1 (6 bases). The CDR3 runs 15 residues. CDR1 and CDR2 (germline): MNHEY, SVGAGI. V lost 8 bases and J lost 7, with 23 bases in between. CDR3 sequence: CASVQSDRKKFEAFF. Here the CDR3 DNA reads TGTGCCAGCGTCCAAAGCGACAGGAAAAAATTTGAAGCTTTCTTT.

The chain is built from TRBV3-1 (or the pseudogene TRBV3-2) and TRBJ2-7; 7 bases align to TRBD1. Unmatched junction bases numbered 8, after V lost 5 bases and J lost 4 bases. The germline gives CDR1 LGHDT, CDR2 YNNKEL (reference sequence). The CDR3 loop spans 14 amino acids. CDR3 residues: CASSSRDRGYEQYF. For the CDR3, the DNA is TGTGCCAGCAGCAGCCGGGACAGAGGTTACGAGCAGTACTTC.

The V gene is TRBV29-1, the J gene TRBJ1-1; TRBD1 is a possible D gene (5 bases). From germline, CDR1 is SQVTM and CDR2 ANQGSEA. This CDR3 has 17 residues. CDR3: CKIRGGSTVGTNTEAFF. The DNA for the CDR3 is TGCAAAATACGCGGGGGTTCGACCGTGGGCACGAACACTGAAGCTTTCTTT. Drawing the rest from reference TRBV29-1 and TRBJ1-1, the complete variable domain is SAVISQKPSRDICQRGTSLTIQCQVDSQVTMMFWYRQQPGQSLTLIATANQGSEATYESGFVIDKFPISRPNLTFSTLTVSNMSPEDSSIYLCKIRGGSTVGTNTEAFFGQGTRLTVV.

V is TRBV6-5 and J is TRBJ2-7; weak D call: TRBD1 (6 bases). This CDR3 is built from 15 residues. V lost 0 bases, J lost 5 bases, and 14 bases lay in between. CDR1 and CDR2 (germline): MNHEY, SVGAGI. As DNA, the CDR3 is TGTGCCAGCAGTTACTCGAACAGGGTTCGGCACGAGCAGTACTTC. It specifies CASSYSNRVRHEQYF.

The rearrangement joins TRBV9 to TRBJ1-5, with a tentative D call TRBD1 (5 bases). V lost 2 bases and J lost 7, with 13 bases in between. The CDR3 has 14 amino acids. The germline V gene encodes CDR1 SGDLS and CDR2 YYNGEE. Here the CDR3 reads CASSVSAGIQPQHF. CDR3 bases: TGTGCCAGCAGCGTCTCGGCAGGGATCCAGCCCCAGCATTTT.

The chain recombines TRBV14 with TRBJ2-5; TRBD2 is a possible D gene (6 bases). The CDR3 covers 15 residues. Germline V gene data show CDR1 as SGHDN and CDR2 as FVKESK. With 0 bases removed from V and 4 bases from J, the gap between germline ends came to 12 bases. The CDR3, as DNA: TGTGCCAGCAGCCAAGATAAGTGGAGGGGAGAGACCCAGTACTTC. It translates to CASSQDKWRGETQYF.

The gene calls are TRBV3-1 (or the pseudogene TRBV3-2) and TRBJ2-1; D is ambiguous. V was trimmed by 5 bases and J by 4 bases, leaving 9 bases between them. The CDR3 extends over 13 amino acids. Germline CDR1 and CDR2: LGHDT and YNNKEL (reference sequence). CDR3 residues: CASSSRHYNEQFF. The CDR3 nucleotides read TGTGCCAGCAGCTCTCGACATTACAATGAGCAGTTCTTC.

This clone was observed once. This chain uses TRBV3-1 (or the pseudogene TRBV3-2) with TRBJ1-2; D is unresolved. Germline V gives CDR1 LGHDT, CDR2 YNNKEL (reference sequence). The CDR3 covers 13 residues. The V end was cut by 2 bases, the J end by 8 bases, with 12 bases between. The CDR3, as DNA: TGTGCCAGCAGCCAAACATTGGAGTTCGGCTACACCTTC. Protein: CASSQTLEFGYTF.

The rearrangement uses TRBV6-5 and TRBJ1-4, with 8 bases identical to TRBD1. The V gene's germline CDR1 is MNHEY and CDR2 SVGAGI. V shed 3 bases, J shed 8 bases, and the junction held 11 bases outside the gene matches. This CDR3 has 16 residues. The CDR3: CASSYRPGGVGEKLFF. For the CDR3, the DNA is TGTGCCAGCAGTTATCGTCCAGGGGGCGTTGGGGAAAAACTGTTTTTT.

The CDR3 DNA follows: TGTGCCAGCAGCCCGTTGACAGTTAACACTGAAGCTTTCTTT. As protein: CASSPLTVNTEAFF. The chain links TRBV5-6 to TRBJ1-1, with a tentative D call TRBD1 (5 bases). This CDR3 has 14 amino acids. Trimming cost V 4 bases and J 2 bases, with 12 bases left between them. CDR1 and CDR2 (germline): SGHDT, YYEEEE.

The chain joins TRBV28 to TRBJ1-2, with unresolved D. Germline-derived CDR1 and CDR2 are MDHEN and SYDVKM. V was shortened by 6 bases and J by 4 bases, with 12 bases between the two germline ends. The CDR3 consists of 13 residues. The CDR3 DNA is TGTGCCAGCAGATTGAGCGGATCCTATGGCTACACCTTC. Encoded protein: CASRLSGSYGYTF.

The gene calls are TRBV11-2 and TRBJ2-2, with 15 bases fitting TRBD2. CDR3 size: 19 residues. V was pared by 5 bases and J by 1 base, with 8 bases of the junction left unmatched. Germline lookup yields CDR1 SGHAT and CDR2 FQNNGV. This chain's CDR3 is CASSRRTSGRARNTGELFF. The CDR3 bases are TGTGCCAGCAGCCGCAGGACTAGCGGGAGGGCGCGGAACACCGGGGAGCTGTTTTTT.

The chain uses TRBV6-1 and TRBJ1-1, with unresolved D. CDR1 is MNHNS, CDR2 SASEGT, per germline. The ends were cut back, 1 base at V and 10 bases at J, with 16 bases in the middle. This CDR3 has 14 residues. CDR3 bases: TGTGCCAGCAGTGAAGGATACTCTTACGGGGTAGCTTTCTTT. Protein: CASSEGYSYGVAFF.

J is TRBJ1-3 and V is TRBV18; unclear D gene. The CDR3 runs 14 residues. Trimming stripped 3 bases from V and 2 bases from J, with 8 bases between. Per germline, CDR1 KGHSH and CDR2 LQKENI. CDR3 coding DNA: TGTGCCAGCTCACCTCAGAGGGCTGGAAACACCATATATTTT. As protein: CASSPQRAGNTIYF.